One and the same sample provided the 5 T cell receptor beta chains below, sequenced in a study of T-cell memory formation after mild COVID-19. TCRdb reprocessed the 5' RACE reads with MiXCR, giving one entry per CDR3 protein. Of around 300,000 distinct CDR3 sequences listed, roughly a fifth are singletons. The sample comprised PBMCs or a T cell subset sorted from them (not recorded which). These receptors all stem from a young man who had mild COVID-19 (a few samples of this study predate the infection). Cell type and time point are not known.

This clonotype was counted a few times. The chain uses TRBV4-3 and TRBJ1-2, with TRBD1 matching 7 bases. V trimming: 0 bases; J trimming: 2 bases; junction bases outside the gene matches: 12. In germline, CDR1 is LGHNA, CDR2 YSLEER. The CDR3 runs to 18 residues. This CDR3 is CASSQDGQGDVGNYGYTF. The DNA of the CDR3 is TGCGCCAGCAGCCAAGATGGGCAGGGGGATGTTGGAAACTATGGCTACACCTTC.

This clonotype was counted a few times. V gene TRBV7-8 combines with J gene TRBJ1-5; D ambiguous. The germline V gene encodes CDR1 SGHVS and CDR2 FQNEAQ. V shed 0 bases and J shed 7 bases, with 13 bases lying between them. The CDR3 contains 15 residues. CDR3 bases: TGTGCCAGCAGCTTAGCCAGAGTTGGGAGGCAGCCCCAGCATTTT. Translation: CASSLARVGRQPQHF.

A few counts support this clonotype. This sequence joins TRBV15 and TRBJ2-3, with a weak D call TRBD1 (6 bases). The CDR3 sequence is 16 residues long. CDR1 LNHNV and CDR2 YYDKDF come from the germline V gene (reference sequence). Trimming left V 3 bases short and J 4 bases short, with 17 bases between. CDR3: CATSSGAGDVSDTQYF. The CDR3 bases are TGTGCCACCAGCAGCGGAGCAGGGGACGTGTCAGATACGCAGTATTTT.

This CDR3 reads CASSRNGRLATDTQYF. The CDR3 DNA reads as TGTGCCAGCAGCCGCAACGGAAGGCTAGCCACAGATACGCAGTATTTT. The V gene is TRBV7-8, the J gene TRBJ2-3; tentatively, D is TRBD2 (5 bases). V shed 5 bases and J shed 2 bases, with 17 bases lying between them. Per the germline V gene, CDR1 is SGHVS and CDR2 is FQNEAQ. The CDR3 length is 16 residues.

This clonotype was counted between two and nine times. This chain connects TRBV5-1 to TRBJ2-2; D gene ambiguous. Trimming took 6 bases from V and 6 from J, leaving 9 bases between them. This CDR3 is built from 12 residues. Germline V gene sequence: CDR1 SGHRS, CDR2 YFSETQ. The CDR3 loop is CASNYGAGELFF. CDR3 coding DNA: TGCGCCAGCAATTATGGGGCCGGGGAGCTGTTTTTT.